This paragraph reports one T cell receptor beta chain. Germline values: CDR1 LNHDA, CDR2 SQIVND (reference sequence). The J segment lost 6 bases and the V segment lost 4 bases, leaving 14 bases of the junction unmatched. This CDR3 comprises 17 residues. Recruits, aged about 18 to 100 years, lived in approximately 26 US areas. Membership in each cohort depended on participant-reported clinical history. Original handling: Amplified reference gene primers provided the basis for estimating nucleated cell counts. Some clones are missing from TCRdb's copy, which holds only in-frame ones; the method was immunoSEQ multiplex PCR. Clone size and V and J calls were adopted from that table, with D and trimming inferred from the DNA. Of over 200,000 clones in the sample, around 92% were seen once. These data originate in a study of blood T cell repertoires in COVID-19.

The chain carries TRBV19 and TRBJ2-7; 11 bases fit TRBD1. The sample consisted of PBMCs or T cells enriched from blood (not recorded which). The receptor's source is a woman aged 25-40 years with acute COVID-19. CDR3 coding DNA: TGTGCCAGTAGTAAATCCCGGGGGACAGGGGGAAGCGTCGAGCAGTACTTC. Encoded protein: CASSKSRGTGGSVEQYF.